This T cell receptor (beta chain) was sequenced in a study of blood T cell repertoires in COVID-19. About the study: Samples of COVID-19 (acute and convalescent) were obtained from the United States, Italy and Spain. From T cells, B-cell-depleted T cells, or PBMCs came the material, which was cDNA or gDNA.

Authors' methods: Estimation of nucleated cell counts was performed using reference gene primer amplification. Generated by immunoSEQ multiplex PCR, the TCRdb table keeps only in-frame clones and is missing some. That table is the source of V, J and clone size, and D and trimming were worked out from the DNA. The table lists roughly 240,000 clones, 70% to 90% of them singletons. This CDR3 has 18 amino acids. After removal of 0 bases from V and 3 bases from J, the junction contained 10 bases not matched to a gene. Germline lookup yields CDR1 SGDLS and CDR2 YYNGEE. V gene TRBV9 combines with J gene TRBJ1-3; 9 nucleotides match TRBD1. The sample comprised peripheral blood. The TCR originated in a woman aged 25 to 45 who had recovered from COVID-19. DNA of the CDR3: TGTGCCAGCAGCGTAGCACAGGGGGCAGGAGACGGTGGAAACACCATATATTTT. Protein product: CASSVAQGAGDGGNTIYF. The entire variable domain, with the rest obtained from reference TRBV9 and TRBJ1-3, is as follows: DSGVTQTPKHLITATGQRVTLRCSPRSGDLSVYWYQQSLDQGLQFLIQYYNGEERAKGNILERFSAQQFPDLHSELNLSSLELGDSALYFCASSVAQGAGDGGNTIYFGEGSWLTVV.